These T cell receptor beta chains were read from a single sample in a study of identifying expanded T cells in peripheral blood. Some clones are missing from TCRdb's copy, which holds only in-frame ones; the method was immunoSEQ multiplex PCR. The table lists 65,000 to 95,000 clones, about 90% of them singletons, with 7.3% in the top ten. Sequenced sample: blood. Every receptor here comes from a person between 18 and 69 years old in good health. CDR3s include the opening cysteine and the closing phenylalanine or tryptophan. Size is omitted from some rows. Given values are once, few, many or a class for expanded clones.

>TRBV4-1|-|TRBJ1-5
CASSQDLVGNQPQHF
>TRBV6-1|-|TRBJ1-3
CASSEFSRDRDF
>TRBV25-1|once|TRBJ2-2
CASRGAGELFF
>TRBV5-1|-|TRBJ2-7
CASSLVASGRMDEQYF
>TRBV12-5|-|TRBJ1-2
CASGLVDSYGYTF
>TRBV7-9|few|TRBJ1-2
CASSLVQGTYYGYTF
>TRBV29-1|-|TRBJ2-2
CSVEDPEKATGELFF
>TRBV19|-|TRBJ1-5
CASSIKGQSNQPQHF
>TRBV6-5|-|TRBJ1-1
CASSGRDSRAFF
>TRBV5-1|-|TRBJ2-2
CASSLVAPGELFF